The next 11 T cell receptor beta chains were all read from a single sample in a study of cytomegalovirus exposure and HLA in healthy donors. Primers included in the PCR were 60 Vbeta and 13 Jbeta primers. The protocol was immunoSEQ multiplex PCR, while the TCRdb copy is restricted to in-frame clones and leaves out a portion. The table records roughly 77,000 clones, 10% of them present only once. Sequenced sample: PBMCs. The receptors come from a man in his sixties in good health and CMV-seropositive.

The chain has TRBV5-4 and TRBJ2-4, with D unclear. V lost 0 bases and J lost 7, with 8 bases in between. The length of the CDR3 is 13 residues. The germline gives CDR1 SGHNT, CDR2 YYREEE (reference sequence). In nucleotides, the CDR3 is TGTGCCAGCAGCTTGGCCCTCGGGAACATTCAGTACTTC. It encodes CASSLALGNIQYF.

This chain connects TRBV19 to TRBJ2-1; 14 nucleotides match TRBD2. Germline V gene data show CDR1 as LNHDA and CDR2 as SQIVND (reference sequence). The CDR3 runs to 17 residues. V shed 5 bases, J shed 4 bases, and the junction held 7 bases outside the gene matches. The CDR3 nucleotides read TGTGCCAGTAGTCCGCGACTAGCGGGAGGGGGGTACAATGAGCAGTTCTTC. Protein product: CASSPRLAGGGYNEQFF.

J is TRBJ2-3 and V is TRBV16; a weak D match, TRBD1 (5 bases). This CDR3 is built from 14 residues. Germline-derived CDR1 and CDR2 are KGHSY and FQNENV. V dropped 3 bases and J dropped 5 bases, with 12 bases sitting between them. The CDR3 reads CASSQGLEEDTQYF. CDR3 sequence (DNA): TGTGCCAGCAGCCAGGGGCTAGAAGAAGATACGCAGTATTTT.

The chain joins TRBV6-1 to TRBJ1-5, with D perhaps matching TRBD1 (5 bases). The DNA end lines up better with TRBJ2-3; the J call may be wrong. Germline V gene data show CDR1 as MNHNS and CDR2 as SASEGT. This CDR3 spans 15 amino acids. The CDR3 nucleotides are TGTGCCAGCATGATCCAGGGTACGGGCAATCAGCCCCAGTATTTT. It encodes CASMIQGTGNQPQYF.

This chain joins TRBV7-9 and TRBJ1-2; tentative D call: TRBD1 (6 bases). V lost 1 base to trimming and J lost 4 bases, with 13 bases between them. Germline CDR1 and CDR2: SEHNR and FQNEAQ (reference sequence). The CDR3 consists of 15 residues. CDR3 coding DNA: TGTGCCAGCAGCTTAGGGCAGGGGCCAACCTATGGCTACACCTTC. It translates to CASSLGQGPTYGYTF.

The chain is built from TRBV9 and TRBJ2-2; D is possibly TRBD2 (6 bases). CDR1 is SGDLS, CDR2 YYNGEE, per germline. This CDR3 region has 16 residues. The germline V and J ends were trimmed by 3 bases and 1 base, with 13 bases remaining between them. The CDR3 DNA sequence: TGTGCCAGCAGCGCCAGACTAGACCTGAACACCGGGGAGCTGTTTTTT. This translates into CASSARLDLNTGELFF. The variable domain in full, completed from reference TRBV9 and TRBJ2-2, reads DSGVTQTPKHLITATGQRVTLRCSPRSGDLSVYWYQQSLDQGLQFLIQYYNGEERAKGNILERFSAQQFPDLHSELNLSSLELGDSALYFCASSARLDLNTGELFFGEGSRLTVL.

This clone was counted a few times. The chain uses TRBV2 and TRBJ1-2, with 10 bases fitting TRBD1. CDR3 length: 15 residues. V dropped 2 bases and J dropped 6; count of bases not matched to a gene: 6. Germline CDR1 reads SNHLY; CDR2 reads FYNNEI. The CDR3 DNA follows: TGTGCCAGCAGTGAATCAATGGGACAGGGGAATGGCTACACCTTC. This codes for CASSESMGQGNGYTF.

The chain carries TRBV19 and TRBJ1-3, with D maybe TRBD1 (5 bases). The CDR3 is 14 amino acids. Germline V gene sequence: CDR1 LNHDA, CDR2 SQIVND (reference sequence). Trimming left V 4 bases short and J 4 bases short, with 11 bases between. The CDR3: CASSTQATGNTIYF. In DNA, the CDR3 is TGTGCCAGTAGTACACAGGCGACCGGAAACACCATATATTTT.

On this clone itself: The same CDR3 also results from other DNA sequences found in this sample. V usage is TRBV28 and J usage is TRBJ1-6; D gene uncertain. This CDR3 is 12 amino acids long. Germline V gene data show CDR1 as MDHEN and CDR2 as SYDVKM. Trimming took 7 bases from V and 5 from J, leaving 6 bases between them. CDR3 nucleotide sequence: TGTGCCAGCAACCCTAATAATTCACCCCTCCACTTT. It specifies CASNPNNSPLHF.

On this clone: This CDR3 is also generated by other DNA sequences in the sample. The rearrangement uses TRBV7-9 and TRBJ2-5; maybe TRBD1 (6 bases). Germline-derived CDR1 and CDR2 are SEHNR and FQNEAQ (reference sequence). CDR3 size: 13 residues. V was pared by 5 bases and J by 2 bases, with 9 bases between. The CDR3 loop is CASSGQLQETQYF. CDR3 bases: TGTGCCAGCAGCGGACAGTTACAAGAGACCCAGTACTTC.

The chain has TRBV30 and TRBJ1-3; no firm D call. CDR3 length equals 11 residues. Looked up from germline, CDR1 is GTSNPN and CDR2 is SVGIG (reference sequence). The V end was cut by 5 bases, the J end by 3 bases, with 5 bases between. The CDR3 reads CAWGLGNTIYF. The CDR3 nucleotides read TGTGCCTGGGGGCTTGGAAACACCATATATTTT. The full variable domain, completed using reference TRBV30 and TRBJ1-3, is SQTIHQWPATLVQPVGSPLSLECTVEGTSNPNLYWYRQAAGRGLQLLFYSVGIGQISSEVPQNLSASRPQDRQFILSSKKLLLSDSGFYLCAWGLGNTIYFGEGSWLTVV.